Given below is one T cell receptor beta chain in context. Its target is not known. Germline trimming cut 5 bases from V and 6 bases from J; bases unmatched to any gene: 2. CDR3 length equals 11 residues. Germline V CDR1 and CDR2: DFQATT, SNEGSKA (reference sequence). A process of 5'RACE template switching, which added a universal primer site and UMIs, was used to make TCR cDNA. TCRdb ran MiXCR on the 5' RACE reads and lists one entry per CDR3 protein. The data contain under 600,000 distinct CDR3 sequences, less than 15% of them seen just once; the ten biggest clones take up around an eighth. The entry originates in a study of T cells after yellow fever vaccination. Overall study findings and caveats: Sorted repertoires could include abundant contaminating clonotypes from bulk cells.

The rearrangement links TRBV20-1 to TRBJ1-2; TRBD1 aligns across 8 bases. Sequenced material: PBMCs, taken on the day of the yellow fever booster vaccination. This sequence was found in a man between 25 and 39 years old who received the YFV17D yellow fever vaccine. DNA for the CDR3: TGCAGTGCTGGGGGACAGGATGGCTACACCTTC. Its translation: CSAGGQDGYTF.